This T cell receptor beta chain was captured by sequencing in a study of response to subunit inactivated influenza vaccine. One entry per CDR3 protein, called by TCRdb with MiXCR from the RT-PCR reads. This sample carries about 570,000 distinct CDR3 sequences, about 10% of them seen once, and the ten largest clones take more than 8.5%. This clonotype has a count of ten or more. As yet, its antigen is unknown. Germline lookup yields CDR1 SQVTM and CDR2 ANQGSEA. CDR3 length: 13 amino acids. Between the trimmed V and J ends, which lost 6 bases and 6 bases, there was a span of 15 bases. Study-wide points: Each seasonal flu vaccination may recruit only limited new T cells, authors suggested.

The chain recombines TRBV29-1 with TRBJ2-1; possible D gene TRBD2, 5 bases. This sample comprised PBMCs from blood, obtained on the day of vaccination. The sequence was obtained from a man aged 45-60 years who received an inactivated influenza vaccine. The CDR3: CSVWALGGNEQFF. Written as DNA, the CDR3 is TGCAGCGTATGGGCCCTCGGAGGCAATGAGCAGTTCTTC.